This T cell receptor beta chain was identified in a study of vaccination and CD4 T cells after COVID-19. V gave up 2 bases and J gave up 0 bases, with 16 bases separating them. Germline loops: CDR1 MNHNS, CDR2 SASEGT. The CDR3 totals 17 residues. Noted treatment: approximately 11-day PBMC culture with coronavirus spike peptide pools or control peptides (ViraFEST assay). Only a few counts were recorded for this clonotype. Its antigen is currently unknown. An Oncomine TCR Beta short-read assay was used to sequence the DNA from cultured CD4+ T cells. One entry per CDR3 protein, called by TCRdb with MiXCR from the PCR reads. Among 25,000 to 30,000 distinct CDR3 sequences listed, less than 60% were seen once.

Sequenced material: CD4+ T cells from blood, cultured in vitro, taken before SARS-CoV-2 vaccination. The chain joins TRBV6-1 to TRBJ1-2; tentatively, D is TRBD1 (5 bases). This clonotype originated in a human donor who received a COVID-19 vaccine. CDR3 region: CASSESFGTATNYGYTF. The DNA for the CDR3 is TGTGCCAGCAGTGAATCCTTCGGGACCGCTACTAACTATGGCTACACCTTC.